Sequencing of this T cell receptor (beta chain) was carried out in a study of blood T cell repertoires in COVID-19. The wider study: Sources were T cells, B-cell-depleted T cells, or PBMCs; the material itself was cDNA or gDNA.

V dropped 4 bases and J dropped 7 bases, with 20 bases sitting between them. Germline-derived CDR1 and CDR2 are SGHRS and YFSETQ. The CDR3 spans 16 residues. The data were produced by immunoSEQ multiplex PCR, yet TCRdb's version contains in-frame clones alone and is incomplete. This sample yields around 120,000 clones, of which over 55% are seen a single time; around 2% belongs to the top ten. The chain carries TRBV5-1 and TRBJ1-4; tentative D call: TRBD1 (5 bases). Sequencing was done on a sample of peripheral blood. The TCR was taken from a woman between 65 and 79 years old with acute or convalescent COVID-19. The DNA of the CDR3 is TGCGCCAGCAGCCTGGATCCGGCAGGGCAGTCTGAAAAACTGTTTTTT. This gives the protein CASSLDPAGQSEKLFF.